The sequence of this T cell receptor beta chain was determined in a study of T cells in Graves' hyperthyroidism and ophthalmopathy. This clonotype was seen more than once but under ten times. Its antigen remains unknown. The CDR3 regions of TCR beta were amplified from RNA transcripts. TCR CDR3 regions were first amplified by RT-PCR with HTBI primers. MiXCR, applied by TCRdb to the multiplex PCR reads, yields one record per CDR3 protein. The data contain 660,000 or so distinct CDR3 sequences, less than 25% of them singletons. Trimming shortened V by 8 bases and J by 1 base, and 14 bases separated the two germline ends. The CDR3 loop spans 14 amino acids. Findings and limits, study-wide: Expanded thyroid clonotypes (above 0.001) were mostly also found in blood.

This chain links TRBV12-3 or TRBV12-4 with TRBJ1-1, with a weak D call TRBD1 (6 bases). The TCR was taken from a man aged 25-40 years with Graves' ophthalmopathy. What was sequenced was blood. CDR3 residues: CASAGGAGNTEAFF. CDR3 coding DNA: TGTGCCAGCGCCGGGGGCGCAGGGAACACTGAAGCTTTCTTT.